This T cell receptor beta chain was recovered during a study of OX40 agonist ivuxolimab in advanced cancers. For the wider study: Ivuxolimab was a fully human IgG2 agonistic monoclonal antibody targeting the costimulatory receptor OX40 (CD134). Patients were allowed to have had prior anti-PD-1, anti-PD-L1 or anti-CTLA-4 therapy, and 40% to 45% of the dose-escalation patients had previously received checkpoint inhibitors. Peripheral TCRbeta sequencing was intended to test whether TCR sequence diversity was altered and clonal T-cell expansion was caused by ivuxolimab. In the dose-escalation cohort, 82.7% of patients were male, and the mean age was roughly 60 years, with a range of about 23 to 90. Among the 50 to 55 dose-escalation patients, around 19 had hepatocellular carcinoma, around 15 melanoma, 9 renal cell carcinoma and 9 head and neck cancer. Three dose-escalation patients achieved partial responses, one with hepatocellular carcinoma and two with cutaneous melanoma. Intravenous ivuxolimab was administered to patients every 2 weeks at six dose levels: 0.01, 0.1, 0.3, 1.5, 3 and 10 mg/kg. The paper covers the monotherapy dose-escalation part of the phase I ivuxolimab trial, which included N of about 56 patients. What the research found in general, with its limitations: The antigen specificity of the peripheral T cells that underwent clonal expansion was not determined. Low levels of normalized T-cell clonal expansion were also seen in some patients who did not respond. At doses of 0.1 to 3.0 mg/kg, clonal expansion of both CD4+ and CD8+ blood T cells was observed from baseline to week 6. On average, CD8+ T cells showed more expanded clones than CD4+ T cells after ivuxolimab. In the 0.1-3.0 mg/kg groups, partial responders had among the lowest normalized peripheral clonal expansion, particularly in CD8+ T cells.

Genomic DNA was isolated from the sorted cells so that the TCRbeta CDR3 region could be sequenced. The immunoSEQ Assay was used for sequencing of TCRbeta CDR3 regions. TCRdb stores this immuneACCESS table with in-frame sequences only. Part of the clones is absent; in the studies checked, under half of the shortfall reflects unresolved V genes, and no reason is known for the rest. For this sample the table gives 65,000 to 80,000 clones, of which approximately 93% were detected only once. The ten largest account for 2% to 2.5% of the sample. Turning to this clone: Which antigen it targets is not known. Base qualities were left out, and no much larger clone turns up one base away.

Germline trimming: 6 bases from V, 0 bases from J; junction bases outside gene matches: 17. The CDR3 goes from the cysteine to the phenylalanine over 18 residues. The retained sequence is limited to the CDR3, 54 bases, with the frame set at the first base. CDR1 is given as MDHEN and CDR2 as SYDVKM, both from the germline V gene. Patients with autoimmune disease history or receiving systemic immunosuppression were excluded from the trial. In every dose cohort, peripheral blood was drawn for TCR sequencing at baseline, cycle 4 day 1, and cycle 7 day 1. The samples were taken from a phase I, first-in-human, multicenter, open-label dose-escalation trial of ivuxolimab. Adults with locally advanced or metastatic head and neck squamous cell, hepatocellular, melanoma or renal cell carcinoma were enrolled in the trial. Before TCR sequencing, CD4+ and CD8+ T cells were separately sorted from peripheral blood.

The TCR comes from an adult with an advanced solid tumor such as melanoma, head and neck, liver or kidney cancer. The rearranged segments are TRBV28 and TRBJ2-7; the junction holds 7 bases that match TRBD1. This material consisted of CD4+ or CD8+ T cells sorted from blood, taken in a trial of the OX40 agonist ivuxolimab. CDR3 loop: CASSRTGAAEISSYEQYF. The nucleotides are TGTGCCAGCAGCCGTACAGGGGCAGCGGAAATAAGCTCCTACGAGCAGTACTTC.